The T cell receptor beta chain described here comes from a study of blood T cell repertoires in COVID-19. Study summary: In each case, the material was cDNA or gDNA derived from T cells, B-cell-depleted T cells, or PBMCs.

The CDR3 runs 15 residues. V was trimmed by 5 bases and J by 1 base, leaving 14 bases between them. CDR1 WNHNN and CDR2 SYGVQD come from the germline V gene (reference sequence). Libraries were prepared by immunoSEQ multiplex PCR; TCRdb keeps only in-frame clonotypes and omits some of them. The sample shows 150,000 to 200,000 clones, approximately 90% of them seen only once. V usage is TRBV10-1 and J usage is TRBJ1-1; tentative D call: TRBD1 (5 bases). The sample was peripheral blood. This receptor was taken from a man aged 18 to 29 who had recovered from COVID-19. The CDR3 DNA reads TGCGCCAGCAGTACAGGCCTCACGCCGAACACTGAAGCTTTCTTT. Its translation: CASSTGLTPNTEAFF.